The 21 T cell receptor beta chains below come from one sample, sequenced in a study of blood T cells in healthy people across ages. Alongside a J-beta primer mix, a sample-barcoded 5' primer served in a second PCR lasting about 6 to 11 cycles. A single record per CDR3 protein comes from TCRdb applying MiXCR to the 5' RACE reads. The data show some 1.5 million distinct CDR3 sequences, with about 45% seen just once and about 3.8% held by the top ten. The sequenced material came from blood. The receptors come from a young woman in good health.

As to this clonotype: Germline is not matched at one junction end, which may reflect a read error. The chain combines TRBV9 with TRBJ2-1; 10 bases map to TRBD2. There are 16 residues in the CDR3. CDR1 is SGDLS and CDR2 is YYNGEE in the germline V gene. This CDR3 is CVSSSQLAGSYNEQFF. The CDR3 DNA reads TGTGTCAGCAGCTCCCAACTAGCGGGGAGTTACAATGAGCAGTTCTTC.

In this sample, this clonotype turned up a few times. The rearrangement joins TRBV29-1 to TRBJ1-1; maybe TRBD1 (6 bases). Germline V lookup: CDR1 SQVTM, CDR2 ANQGSEA. Trimming stripped 5 bases from V and 0 bases from J, with 16 bases between. The CDR3 sequence is 15 residues long. The CDR3 bases are TGCAGCGTTCCCCGGGGGGCTCTGGTGAACACTGAAGCTTTCTTT. Protein sequence: CSVPRGALVNTEAFF.

J is TRBJ2-7 and V is TRBV20-1; tentatively, D is TRBD1 (5 bases). Germline V gives CDR1 DFQATT, CDR2 SNEGSKA (reference sequence). V gave up 2 bases and J gave up 3 bases, with 11 bases separating them. This CDR3 region has 13 residues. CDR3 sequence (DNA): TGCAGTGCTAGACGGCAGGGTCTCTACGAGCAGTACTTC. Protein: CSARRQGLYEQYF.

This clonotype was observed a single time. This sequence joins TRBV27 and TRBJ2-3; no reliable D call. CDR3 length: 14 residues. Germline assignment: CDR1 MNHEY and CDR2 SMNVEV (reference sequence). Trimming cost V 4 bases and J 3 bases, with 11 bases left between them. CDR3 nucleotides: TGTGCCAGCAGTTCGAACATGGGGACAGATACGCAGTATTTT. Its protein product is CASSSNMGTDTQYF.

The rearrangement links TRBV20-1 to TRBJ1-2; 12 positions agree with TRBD1. J gave up 5 bases and V 5 bases, and 6 bases lay outside the gene matches. In germline, CDR1 is DFQATT, CDR2 SNEGSKA (reference sequence). This CDR3 is 14 amino acids long. CDR3 amino acids: CSALAGQGAYGYTF. The CDR3 DNA is TGCAGTGCTCTAGCGGGACAGGGGGCTTATGGCTACACCTTC.

The CDR3 nucleotides are TGTGCCACCAGCAGCGCTGACAGGGGCAATCAGCCCCAGCATTTT. Its translation: CATSSADRGNQPQHF. The genes are TRBV15 and TRBJ1-5, with 7 bases identical to TRBD1. After removal of 3 bases from V and 2 bases from J, the junction contained 4 bases not matched to a gene. Germline CDR1 and CDR2: LNHNV and YYDKDF (reference sequence). The CDR3 consists of 15 residues.

This clonotype was seen a few times. The chain is built from TRBV7-9 and TRBJ2-3; no firm D call. From germline, CDR1 is SEHNR and CDR2 FQNEAQ (reference sequence). The CDR3 covers 15 residues. Between the trimmed V and J ends, which lost 1 base and 1 base, there was a span of 9 bases. The DNA for the CDR3 is TGTGCCAGCAGCTTAGGCTCTCTGCGCACAGATACGCAGTATTTT. Its protein product is CASSLGSLRTDTQYF. Full variable domain (remainder filled in from reference TRBV7-9 and TRBJ2-3): DTGVSQNPRHKITKRGQNVTFRCDPISEHNRLYWYRQTLGQGPEFLTYFQNEAQLEKSRLLSDRFSAERPKGSFSTLEIQRTEQGDSAMYLCASSLGSLRTDTQYFGPGTRLTVL.

The chain joins TRBV28 to TRBJ2-7; 10 bases are shared with TRBD2. The CDR3 runs to 15 residues. Looked up from germline, CDR1 is MDHEN and CDR2 is SYDVKM. V shed 2 bases, J shed 4 bases, and the junction held 5 bases outside the gene matches. CDR3 loop: CASSLLLAGRYEQYF. The CDR3 nucleotides are TGTGCCAGCAGTTTACTACTAGCGGGAAGGTACGAGCAGTACTTC.

This clonotype was counted only a few times. A junction end diverges from the germline sequence, so it may reflect a read error. This rearrangement joins TRBV7-7 to TRBJ1-2; D is unclear. The CDR3 is 14 amino acids. Germline V gives CDR1 SSHAT, CDR2 FNYEAQ (reference sequence). CDR3: CASSRAGSGNGYTF. The CDR3 region has the DNA TGTGCTAGCAGCCGTGCCGGCAGCGGAAATGGCTACACCTTC.

This clonotype has more than one count but fewer than ten. The chain recombines TRBV4-2 with TRBJ1-6; D ambiguous. Germline V CDR1 and CDR2: LGHNA, YNFKEQ. The germline V and J ends were trimmed by 0 bases and 6 bases, with 9 bases remaining between them. The CDR3 totals 15 residues. This CDR3 reads CASSQDGRTNSPLHF. The CDR3 DNA reads as TGTGCCAGCAGCCAAGATGGCCGGACTAATTCACCCCTCCACTTT.

This clonotype occurred many times. This chain joins TRBV5-1 and TRBJ1-1, with D possibly TRBD1 on 6 matching bases. Trimming cost V 4 bases and J 1 base, with 8 bases left between them. Germline V gene lookup returns CDR1 SGHRS and CDR2 YFSETQ. The CDR3 runs to 13 residues. CDR3 in amino acids: CASSTGQNTEAFF. DNA of the CDR3: TGCGCCAGCAGCACGGGACAGAACACTGAAGCTTTCTTT.

V gene TRBV3-1 combines with J gene TRBJ2-1, with D perhaps TRBD1 (5 bases). CDR3 length equals 14 residues. The V gene's germline CDR1 is LGHDT and CDR2 YNNKEL (reference sequence). V lost 3 bases, J lost 6 bases, and 12 bases lay in between. CDR3 residues: CASSHPTGPNEQFF. The CDR3 coding sequence is TGTGCCAGCAGCCACCCAACAGGCCCCAATGAGCAGTTCTTC.

In this sample, this clonotype turned up a few times. The chain combines TRBV7-2 with TRBJ2-3; 7 positions match TRBD2. The germline V gene has CDR1 SGHTA and CDR2 FQGNSA. Unmatched junction bases numbered 7, after V lost 1 base and J lost 3 bases. The CDR3 contains 16 residues. CDR3 nucleotide sequence: TGTGCCAGCAGCTTAGGTCCGGGGGGAGGTACAGATACGCAGTATTTT. It yields the protein CASSLGPGGGTDTQYF.

The rearrangement joins TRBV6-2 or TRBV6-3 to TRBJ2-1; possibly TRBD1 for D (6 bases). From germline, CDR1 is MNHEY and CDR2 SVGEGT. The CDR3 runs 14 residues. The V gene lost 6 bases and the J gene lost 4 bases, with 13 bases spanning the gap. The chain's CDR3 is CASSRDNEYNEQFF. CDR3 bases: TGTGCCAGCAGCCGGGACAACGAATACAATGAGCAGTTCTTC.

This clonotype was seen only a few times. DNA for the CDR3: TGTGCCAGCAGAAGACAGGGTGAAGAAACTGAAGCTTTCTTT. Protein product: CASRRQGEETEAFF. The chain couples TRBV6-2 or TRBV6-3 to TRBJ1-1, with 7 bases fitting TRBD1. The trim removed 6 bases at V and 5 bases at J, leaving 9 bases unmatched. The CDR3 has 14 residues. Germline V gene lookup returns CDR1 MNHEY and CDR2 SVGEGT.

Turning to this clonotype: An end of the junction differs from the germline gene, which may be a read error. This rearrangement joins TRBV5-1 to TRBJ2-3; D remains ambiguous. The CDR3 spans 15 residues. Germline lookup yields CDR1 SGHRS and CDR2 YFSETQ. In DNA, the CDR3 is TGTGCCAGCAGCTTAGGTCAAGGAGTGACAGATACGCAGTATTTT. Translating gives CASSLGQGVTDTQYF.

This rearrangement joins TRBV25-1 to TRBJ2-2; D is ambiguous. Germline V gene data show CDR1 as MGHDK and CDR2 as SYGVNS. The V end lost 2 bases, the J end lost 5 bases, and 6 bases lay between the germline ends. The CDR3 is 13 residues long. CDR3 nucleotide sequence: TGTGCCAGCAGTGAACGGAAAACCGGGGAGCTGTTTTTT. It is translated as CASSERKTGELFF.

This clonotype turned up a few times. V and J are TRBV4-3 and TRBJ1-1; no reliable D call. Germline assignment: CDR1 LGHNA and CDR2 YSLEER. This CDR3 has 15 residues. The V end was cut by 0 bases, the J end by 6 bases, with 14 bases between. CDR3 region: CASSQDFPTVAEAFF. CDR3 in DNA: TGCGCCAGCAGCCAAGATTTTCCAACCGTGGCTGAAGCTTTCTTT.

The J gene is TRBJ2-5, the V gene TRBV2, with TRBD2 matching 8 bases. The J call may be in error: the DNA end matches TRBJ2-7 better. Germline assignment: CDR1 SNHLY and CDR2 FYNNEI. The CDR3 spans 15 residues. For the CDR3, the DNA is TGTGCCAGCAGTGAAAGGACAGCGGGAGTCTACGAGCAGTACTTC. Translated: CASSERTAGVYEQYF.

The sample holds one count of this clonotype. This chain connects TRBV7-2 to TRBJ2-3; 7 positions match TRBD1. Germline V gene data show CDR1 as SGHTA and CDR2 as FQGNSA. Trimming took 0 bases from V and 2 from J; bases not matched to a gene: 8. CDR3 length: 17 amino acids. Here the CDR3 DNA reads TGTGCCAGCAGCTTAGCAAACAGGGGACAGCTCACAGATACGCAGTATTTT. Its translation is CASSLANRGQLTDTQYF.

The rearrangement links TRBV15 to TRBJ2-7; perhaps TRBD1 as D (5 bases). Germline values: CDR1 LNHNV, CDR2 YYDKDF (reference sequence). V was cut by 1 base and J by 7 bases, with 11 bases left in between. This CDR3 region has 13 residues. The chain's CDR3 is CATSRGQLMEQYF. The DNA for the CDR3 is TGTGCCACCAGCAGAGGACAGCTTATGGAGCAGTACTTC.